The clone carrying this TCR beta chain was seen a single time. CDR3 length: 18 residues. From germline, CDR1 is SEHNR and CDR2 FQNEAQ (reference sequence). J was trimmed by 7 bases and V by 1 base; bases with no gene match: 11. These memory T cells were uncultured and sequenced directly after ex vivo isolation. The data were obtained in a study of CD4 T cell repertoires in COVID-19. Generated by immunoSEQ multiplex PCR, the TCRdb table keeps only in-frame clones and is missing some. Of tens of thousands of clones in the sample, 83% are singletons; the top ten hold roughly 0.6%. The chain uses TRBV7-9 and TRBJ2-2; TRBD2 matches at 11 bases. The sequence was obtained from a human donor who had COVID-19. The specimen comprised CD4+ T cells from peripheral blood, sampled after recovery from COVID-19. CDR3 in DNA: TGTGCCAGCAGCTTAGGGAGTTGGGGACTAGCGGTCGGCGGGGAGCTGTTTTTT. Encoded protein: CASSLGSWGLAVGGELFF.